This T cell receptor beta chain was identified during a study of blood T cell repertoires in COVID-19. Study information: Sources were T cells, B-cell-depleted T cells, or PBMCs; the material itself was cDNA or gDNA.

The V gene's germline CDR1 is MDHEN and CDR2 SYDVKM. Trimming at V came to 7 bases and at J to 5 bases, leaving 9 bases not matched to a gene. The CDR3 is made up of 14 amino acids. Enrolment of Seattle patients took place during active infection, and they were followed longitudinally. Methods used by the authors: How many nucleated cells were present was estimated from reference gene primer amplification. Produced via immunoSEQ multiplex PCR; TCRdb's table is partial and in-frame only. Clone size and the V and J calls come from that table; the DNA yielded D and trimming. The sample has 300,000 or so clones, approximately 91% seen once.

The sample comprised peripheral blood. This sequence originates from a woman aged 25 to 39 with COVID-19, enrolled during active disease. The chain joins TRBV28 to TRBJ1-2, with 8 bases that match TRBD1. The CDR3 DNA reads as TGTGCCAGCAAAAGACAGGGGAAGGCGTATGGCTACACCTTC. Encoded protein: CASKRQGKAYGYTF.